These 30 T cell receptor beta chains share one sample of origin, sequenced in a study of blood T cell repertoires in COVID-19. Clones were sequenced by immunoSEQ multiplex PCR, and TCRdb holds only the in-frame ones, with some missing. The table has around 330,000 clones, around nine tenths seen once. The sample taken for sequencing was peripheral blood. The receptors originated from a woman aged 45-60 years with active or convalescent COVID-19.

The chain links TRBV30 to TRBJ2-3; weak D call: TRBD1 (6 bases). V lost 3 bases and J 3 bases, leaving 19 bases between the germline ends. Germline V gene sequence: CDR1 GTSNPN, CDR2 SVGIG (reference sequence). The CDR3 is made up of 16 amino acids. CDR3 in DNA: TGTGCCTGGAGCGCCGGGACAATGAGGTGGACAGATACGCAGTATTTT. Its translation: CAWSAGTMRWTDTQYF.

V gene TRBV4-1 combines with J gene TRBJ2-2, with D perhaps TRBD1 (6 bases). This CDR3 comprises 16 residues. CDR1 is MGHRA and CDR2 is YSYEKL in the germline V gene. Between the trimmed V and J ends, which lost 1 base and 0 bases, there was a span of 9 bases. CDR3: CASSQGTVTNTGELFF. DNA for the CDR3: TGCGCCAGCAGCCAAGGGACAGTTACGAACACCGGGGAGCTGTTTTTT.

The chain joins TRBV28 to TRBJ2-7, with 7 bases identical to TRBD1. Germline assignment: CDR1 MDHEN and CDR2 SYDVKM. V was pared by 4 bases and J by 0 bases, with 6 bases of the junction left unmatched. This CDR3 has 15 amino acids. The CDR3 nucleotides read TGTGCCAGCAGTTCTTCCGGGACAGTCTCCTACGAGCAGTACTTC. The encoded protein is CASSSSGTVSYEQYF.

This chain uses TRBV3-1 (or the pseudogene TRBV3-2) with TRBJ2-7; 12 bases map to TRBD2. CDR3 length: 17 residues. In germline, CDR1 is LGHDT, CDR2 YNNKEL (reference sequence). The V gene end was trimmed by 1 base and the J gene end by 6 bases; junction bases not matched to a gene: 10. The CDR3 spells CASSQGGAASGRVEQYF. In DNA, the CDR3 is TGTGCCAGCAGCCAAGGGGGGGCAGCTAGCGGGAGGGTCGAGCAGTACTTC.

The rearrangement uses TRBV25-1 and TRBJ2-7; TRBD1 matches 8 bases. The CDR3 totals 13 residues. Germline CDR1 and CDR2: MGHDK and SYGVNS. The ends lost 6 bases at V and 6 bases at J; junction bases unmatched: 7. The CDR3 DNA is TGTGCCAGCAGACGAGGGACAGGAATCGAGCAGTACTTC. Translated, it gives CASRRGTGIEQYF.

The V and J genes are TRBV18 and TRBJ2-7; 7 nucleotides match TRBD1. The germline V gene encodes CDR1 KGHSH and CDR2 LQKENI. This CDR3 is built from 13 residues. J gave up 3 bases and V 5 bases, and 4 bases lay outside the gene matches. The DNA of the CDR3 is TGTGCCAGCTCAACCGGGACAGACTACGAGCAGTACTTC. Its protein product is CASSTGTDYEQYF.

The chain links TRBV9 to TRBJ2-1; D unresolved. The V gene's germline CDR1 is SGDLS and CDR2 YYNGEE. The CDR3 length is 15 residues. V was cut by 0 bases and J by 5 bases, with 12 bases left in between. In DNA form, the CDR3 reads TGTGCCAGCAGCGTAGATGTGGGCCGGAACAATGAGCAGTTCTTC. Translated, it gives CASSVDVGRNNEQFF.

V gene TRBV24-1 combines with J gene TRBJ1-5, with D perhaps TRBD1 (5 bases). V lost 1 base and J 0 bases, leaving 12 bases between the germline ends. The CDR3 loop spans 17 amino acids. Germline V CDR1 and CDR2: KGHDR, SFDVKD. The CDR3 here is CATSDFGQGYSNQPQHF. The CDR3 DNA reads TGTGCCACCAGTGATTTCGGCCAGGGCTATAGCAATCAGCCCCAGCATTTT.

This clone was seen once. J is TRBJ1-2 and V is TRBV19, with 7 bases aligning to TRBD1. Germline V lookup: CDR1 LNHDA, CDR2 SQIVND (reference sequence). V trimming: 8 bases; J trimming: 2 bases; junction bases outside the gene matches: 8. This CDR3 spans 14 amino acids. The CDR3: CASHPGTVNYGYTF. DNA for the CDR3: TGTGCCAGTCACCCCGGGACAGTGAACTATGGCTACACCTTC.

The chain combines TRBV6-1 with TRBJ1-5; 7 nucleotides agree with TRBD1. Germline CDR1 reads MNHNS; CDR2 reads SASEGT. Trimming cost V 1 base and J 5 bases; bases outside gene matches: 5. The CDR3 sequence is 15 residues long. CDR3 sequence reads: CASSEDRQGDQPQHF. CDR3 bases: TGTGCCAGCAGTGAAGATCGACAGGGCGATCAGCCCCAGCATTTT.

The chain has TRBV10-3 and TRBJ2-5, with TRBD1 identical over 10 bases. Trimming took 8 bases from V and 4 from J; bases not matched to a gene: 4. This CDR3 region has 13 residues. The germline V gene has CDR1 ENHRY and CDR2 SYGVKD. CDR3 coding DNA: TGTGCCATCGCCGACAGGGGGCGAGAGACCCAGTACTTC. Its protein is CAIADRGRETQYF.

CDR3 in DNA: TGTGCCAGCATGTTGGACTCCAATCAGCCCCAGCATTTT. It yields the protein CASMLDSNQPQHF. The chain carries TRBV2 and TRBJ1-5; no clear D gene. This CDR3 comprises 13 residues. Germline lookup yields CDR1 SNHLY and CDR2 FYNNEI. V dropped 7 bases and J dropped 3 bases, with 10 bases sitting between them.

The V gene is TRBV2, the J gene TRBJ2-6; D gene ambiguous. V gave up 6 bases and J gave up 1 base, with 10 bases separating them. This CDR3 is built from 15 residues. Germline-derived CDR1 and CDR2 are SNHLY and FYNNEI. This CDR3 is CASRGPWSGANVLTF. CDR3 coding DNA: TGTGCCAGCAGGGGCCCCTGGTCTGGGGCCAACGTCCTGACTTTC.

The V call is TRBV5-1, the J call TRBJ2-5; TRBD2 might be the D (6 bases). CDR1 is SGHRS, CDR2 YFSETQ, per germline. There are 17 residues in the CDR3. Trimming left V 0 bases short and J 4 bases short, with 19 bases between. For the CDR3, the DNA is TGCGCCAGCAGCTTGGACGTTCGGACCGGGAGAGGAGAGACCCAGTACTTC. This encodes CASSLDVRTGRGETQYF.

The chain is built from TRBV5-1 and TRBJ1-1; 8 nucleotides line up with TRBD1. The CDR3 totals 20 residues. Germline V gene sequence: CDR1 SGHRS, CDR2 YFSETQ. V trimming: 0 bases; J trimming: 4 bases; junction bases outside the gene matches: 20. The CDR3 DNA follows: TGCGCCAGCAGCTTGGAGCGACTTACAGGGGGTACATTTCCACCCACTGAAGCTTTCTTT. Residues: CASSLERLTGGTFPPTEAFF.

This chain connects TRBV24-1 to TRBJ2-7; TRBD2 matches 11 bases. Germline V gene data show CDR1 as KGHDR and CDR2 as SFDVKD. The CDR3 contains 18 residues. V shed 3 bases and J 2 bases; nucleotides not matched to a gene: 11. The CDR3 DNA reads as TGTGCCACCAGTGATCGTCGGAGTGAGGGACTAGCGGCCTACGAGCAGTACTTC. It codes for CATSDRRSEGLAAYEQYF.

The V call is TRBV6-2 or TRBV6-3, the J call TRBJ2-7, with 7 bases that match TRBD2. The J segment lost 4 bases and the V segment lost 4 bases, leaving 7 bases of the junction unmatched. CDR1 is MNHEY and CDR2 is SVGEGT in the germline V gene. This CDR3 is 14 amino acids long. The CDR3 bases are TGTGCCAGCAGTTCCCCTAGCGGACCTTACGAGCAGTACTTC. Its protein is CASSSPSGPYEQYF.

The V call is TRBV27, the J call TRBJ2-7; 7 bases line up with TRBD1. CDR3 size: 13 residues. J was trimmed by 4 bases and V by 2 bases; bases with no gene match: 2. Per germline, CDR1 MNHEY and CDR2 SMNVEV (reference sequence). The CDR3 coding sequence is TGTGCCAGCAGTTTACAGACAGGGTACGAGCAGTACTTC. Translating it yields CASSLQTGYEQYF.

V is TRBV5-4 and J is TRBJ2-6; 7 nucleotides line up with TRBD1. This CDR3 contains 18 residues. V lost 3 bases and J lost 3; bases outside the gene matches: 12. Per germline, CDR1 SGHNT and CDR2 YYREEE (reference sequence). The CDR3 here is CASSSIDRVKGGANVLTF. The CDR3 nucleotides are TGTGCCAGCAGCTCTATCGACAGGGTGAAAGGTGGGGCCAACGTCCTGACTTTC.

This rearrangement joins TRBV2 to TRBJ1-5, with TRBD1 identical over 9 bases. The V and J ends lost 8 bases and 0 bases, in that order; junction bases with no gene match: 20. CDR3 length: 20 residues. CDR1 and CDR2 from the germline V gene are SNHLY and FYNNEI. The CDR3 region is CASAHGTGNTFTYSNQPQHF. CDR3 nucleotide sequence: TGTGCCAGCGCCCACGGGACAGGGAACACTTTTACTTATAGCAATCAGCCCCAGCATTTT.

The CDR3 spells CARSLTLRDTEAFF. The DNA of the CDR3 is TGTGCCAGAAGCTTAACCCTCAGGGACACTGAAGCTTTCTTT. This sequence joins TRBV7-5 and TRBJ1-1; the table's D call TRBD1 went unverified against the DNA. TRBV7-5 is a pseudogene segment. The CDR3 is made up of 14 amino acids.

The chain couples TRBV11-3 to TRBJ2-1, with a weak D call TRBD2 (5 bases). V was cut by 5 bases and J by 5 bases, with 13 bases left in between. The V gene's germline CDR1 is SGHNT and CDR2 YENEEA. The CDR3 is made up of 14 amino acids. CDR3: CASSPHGVNNEQFF. DNA of the CDR3: TGTGCCAGCAGCCCTCACGGGGTAAACAATGAGCAGTTCTTC.

The V and J genes are TRBV10-1 and TRBJ2-7; 7 bases are shared with TRBD2. V lost 6 bases and J lost 2; bases outside the gene matches: 7. The CDR3 consists of 14 residues. Germline V gene sequence: CDR1 WNHNN, CDR2 SYGVQD (reference sequence). CDR3 sequence: CASRSSGVPYEQYF. In DNA form, the CDR3 reads TGCGCCAGCAGATCTAGCGGAGTTCCCTACGAGCAGTACTTC.

J is TRBJ2-2 and V is TRBV7-3, with D hard to call. Trimming removed 5 bases at V and 5 bases at J, with 6 bases between. In germline, CDR1 is SGHTA, CDR2 FQGTGA. The CDR3 covers 12 residues. This CDR3 is CASSPSTGELFF. CDR3 nucleotide sequence: TGTGCCAGCAGCCCTTCTACCGGGGAGCTGTTTTTT.

The chain employs TRBV11-2 and TRBJ2-3; 14 bases map to TRBD2. Unmatched junction bases numbered 5, after V lost 0 bases and J lost 3 bases. Per the germline V gene, CDR1 is SGHAT and CDR2 is FQNNGV. CDR3 size: 18 residues. The CDR3 DNA reads as TGTGCCAGCAGCTTAGAGGGTGGACTAGCGGGGGGTACAGATACGCAGTATTTT. It encodes CASSLEGGLAGGTDTQYF.

V gene TRBV27 combines with J gene TRBJ2-7; TRBD2 matches at 9 bases. The V gene's germline CDR1 is MNHEY and CDR2 SMNVEV (reference sequence). Trimming cost V 2 bases and J 4 bases; bases outside gene matches: 3. This CDR3 has 14 residues. The CDR3 protein is CASSLAGGLYEQYF. In DNA, the CDR3 is TGTGCCAGCAGTTTAGCGGGAGGGCTATACGAGCAGTACTTC.

Here the CDR3 reads CSVGGQGPSDTQYF. The CDR3 nucleotides are TGCAGCGTTGGTGGACAGGGGCCGTCAGATACGCAGTATTTT. The chain joins TRBV29-1 to TRBJ2-3, with 9 bases fitting TRBD1. Germline trimming cut 4 bases from V and 4 bases from J; bases unmatched to any gene: 6. CDR1 SQVTM and CDR2 ANQGSEA come from the germline V gene. The CDR3 extends over 14 amino acids.

The chain recombines TRBV24-1 with TRBJ1-2; 11 bases align to TRBD1. The CDR3 extends over 15 amino acids. Trimming cost V 4 bases and J 8 bases; bases outside gene matches: 8. Germline assignment: CDR1 KGHDR and CDR2 SFDVKD. The DNA of the CDR3 is TGTGCCACCAGTGAGCCCGGGACAGGGGGTTCCGGCTACACCTTC. Protein sequence: CATSEPGTGGSGYTF.

The chain joins TRBV19 to TRBJ1-1; D possibly corresponds to TRBD1 (5 bases). Germline V gene lookup returns CDR1 LNHDA and CDR2 SQIVND (reference sequence). This CDR3 has 13 amino acids. Trimming stripped 5 bases from V and 10 bases from J, with 17 bases between. The CDR3 region is CASSDEWGGGAFF. The CDR3 DNA reads TGTGCCAGTAGTGACGAATGGGGCGGTGGAGCTTTCTTT. Full variable domain (outside the CDR3, taken from reference TRBV19 and TRBJ1-1): DGGITQSPKYLFRKEGQNVTLSCEQNLNHDAMYWYRQDPGQGLRLIYYSQIVNDFQKGDIAEGYSVSREKKESFPLTVTSAQKNPTAFYLCASSDEWGGGAFFGQGTRLTVV.

The chain has TRBV29-1 and TRBJ1-1, with unresolved D. Trimming shortened V by 2 bases and J by 1 base, and 8 bases separated the two germline ends. From germline, CDR1 is SQVTM and CDR2 ANQGSEA. The CDR3 is made up of 13 amino acids. For the CDR3, the DNA is TGCAGCGTTGAACTGCCGCGGAACACTGAAGCTTTCTTT. Its protein is CSVELPRNTEAFF.